The 31 T cell receptor beta chains presented below share a single source sample, sequenced in a study of regulatory T cells in long-lasting Graves disease (dated by TCRdb to about 2021). The time point label for this specimen denotes: newly diagnosed GD, antithyroid drugs for less than 3 months. For both TCR sequencing and RNA sequencing, RNA was extracted from PBMCs in TRIzol. Preparation of the library involved multiplex PCR. The instrument given in TCRdb is Illumina HiSeq 4000. To build TCR beta libraries, CDR3 regions were amplified by Arm-PCR using iRepertoire HTBI primers. TCRdb trimmed public reads at Q25 via fastp, called clones via MiXCR and kept in-frame beta chains. Rows merge per CDR3 protein into single entries with the most common DNA and genes. This sample comprises 250,000 to 400,000 distinct CDR3 sequences, about 18% of them detected only once. Around 36% of the sample is in the top ten clones.

The starting material was peripheral blood mononuclear cells (PBMCs), obtained at new diagnosis, from a patient treated with antithyroid drugs. The source is a female donor with Graves disease.

This clonotype was counted only a few times. This chain links TRBV24-1 with TRBJ2-7, with D possibly being TRBD2 (6 bases). The CDR3 sequence is 15 residues long. CDR1 is KGHDR and CDR2 is SFDVKD in the germline V gene. The V end lost 1 base, the J end lost 0 bases, and 9 bases lay between the germline ends. In DNA, the CDR3 is TGTGCCACCAGTGATTTAGGGCGGGGCTCCTACGAGCAGTACTTC. It is translated as CATSDLGRGSYEQYF.

This clonotype was detected a few times. An end of the junction differs from the germline gene, which may be a read error. V usage is TRBV27 and J usage is TRBJ2-2; weak D call: TRBD2 (6 bases). Germline assignment: CDR1 MNHEY and CDR2 SMNVEV (reference sequence). The CDR3 runs to 15 residues. CDR3 nucleotide sequence: TGTGCCAGCAGTTTGCGGGGTGCTGACACCGGGGAGCTGCTTTTT. Its protein is CASSLRGADTGELLF.

This clonotype turned up a few times. CDR3 protein: CSARGKLEQYF. The CDR3 DNA sequence: TGCAGTGCTAGAGGGAAGTTAGAGCAGTACTTC. This rearrangement joins TRBV20-1 to TRBJ2-7; D unclear. The CDR3 spans 11 residues. From germline, CDR1 is DFQATT and CDR2 SNEGSKA (reference sequence). The germline V and J ends were trimmed by 1 base and 7 bases, with 8 bases remaining between them.

This clonotype was counted ten times or more. CDR3 nucleotides: TGTGCCAGCAGCCCGATAGCGGGAGAAGAGACCCAGTACTTC. Translation: CASSPIAGEETQYF. The chain has TRBV11-2 and TRBJ2-5; 9 bases fit TRBD2. This CDR3 comprises 14 residues. The germline V gene has CDR1 SGHAT and CDR2 FQNNGV. Unmatched junction bases numbered 4, after V lost 5 bases and J lost 3 bases.

This clonotype was recorded at least ten times. The chain joins TRBV25-1 to TRBJ1-4; tentatively, D is TRBD1 (6 bases). Trimming cost V 6 bases and J 11 bases, with 22 bases left between them. CDR1 and CDR2 from the germline V gene are MGHDK and SYGVNS. The CDR3 is made up of 15 amino acids. CDR3 DNA sequence: TGTGCCAGCAGGGGGGCCGGGACATTAGACGGGAAACTGTTTTTT. It is translated as CASRGAGTLDGKLFF.

This chain uses TRBV5-8 with TRBJ1-1, with TRBD1 identical over 10 bases. The J segment lost 3 bases and the V segment lost 0 bases, leaving 8 bases of the junction unmatched. The CDR3 totals 17 residues. The germline V gene encodes CDR1 SGHTS and CDR2 YDEGEE. CDR3 amino acids: CASSLGQGAYLDTEAFF. The CDR3 DNA reads TGTGCCAGCAGCTTGGGACAGGGGGCGTATTTGGACACTGAAGCTTTCTTT.

In its sample, this clonotype was seen once. The chain combines TRBV4-1 with TRBJ2-1, with D perhaps matching TRBD2 (6 bases). The CDR3 runs 18 residues. Germline loops: CDR1 MGHRA, CDR2 YSYEKL. V gave up 0 bases and J gave up 5 bases, with 20 bases separating them. Here the CDR3 DNA reads TGCGCCAGCAGCCAAGATAGGGAGGCGGGGCAGGGTAACAATGAGCAGTTCTTC. Its protein is CASSQDREAGQGNNEQFF.

This clonotype showed up many times. The chain is built from TRBV6-5 and TRBJ1-2; D is unresolved. V was pared by 2 bases and J by 2 bases, with 6 bases between. The V gene's germline CDR1 is MNHEY and CDR2 SVGAGI. This CDR3 has 13 residues. CDR3 sequence: CASSYGQNYGYTF. CDR3 coding DNA: TGTGCCAGCAGTTACGGGCAGAACTATGGCTACACCTTC.

This clonotype has ten or more counts. The chain is built from TRBV24-1 and TRBJ2-3; no clear D gene. In germline, CDR1 is KGHDR, CDR2 SFDVKD. This CDR3 is built from 12 residues. Trimming cost V 7 bases and J 0 bases, with 4 bases left between them. CDR3 bases: TGTGCCACCAGCTCTAGCACAGATACGCAGTATTTT. It codes for CATSSSTDTQYF.

This clonotype was found many times. The genes are TRBV20-1 and TRBJ2-7; 8 bases are a match to TRBD2. J lost 3 bases, V lost 0 bases, and 16 bases had no gene match. The CDR3 runs to 18 residues. Germline V lookup: CDR1 DFQATT, CDR2 SNEGSKA (reference sequence). The CDR3 sequence is CSARDTTKRGIQDYEQYF. DNA of the CDR3: TGCAGTGCTAGAGATACCACGAAGCGGGGGATTCAGGACTACGAGCAGTACTTC.

Concerning this clonotype: Just one base apart from a much larger clone, this may be a read error. The chain uses TRBV12-3 or TRBV12-4 and TRBJ2-1, with 8 bases lining up with TRBD2. The V gene end was trimmed by 6 bases and the J gene end by 2 bases; junction bases not matched to a gene: 9. This CDR3 contains 16 residues. The CDR3 bases are TGTGCCAGCAGCTCTATTAGCGGGACCCCCTACAATGAGCAGTTCTTC. As protein: CASSSISGTPYNEQFF.

This clonotype was counted at least ten times. The chain uses TRBV12-5 and TRBJ2-7; D is perhaps TRBD2 (5 bases). Looked up from germline, CDR1 is LGHNT and CDR2 is FRNRAP. This CDR3 comprises 13 residues. Trimming cost V 5 bases and J 6 bases, with 14 bases left between them. The CDR3, as DNA: TGTGCTAGTGGTATAAACACGGCGGGCGAGCAGTACTTC. Translation gives CASGINTAGEQYF.

The sample holds many counts of this clonotype. This chain joins TRBV20-1 and TRBJ2-7, with D unresolved. Trimming took 0 bases from V and 8 from J, leaving 8 bases between them. The CDR3 contains 11 residues. Germline assignment: CDR1 DFQATT and CDR2 SNEGSKA (reference sequence). The CDR3 here is CSARDQAKQYF. CDR3 bases: TGCAGTGCTAGAGATCAGGCAAAGCAGTACTTC.

This clonotype has a count of ten or more. V usage is TRBV28 and J usage is TRBJ2-7; D may be TRBD2 (6 bases). This CDR3 is built from 14 residues. Germline loops: CDR1 MDHEN, CDR2 SYDVKM. Between the trimmed V and J ends, which lost 6 bases and 0 bases, there was a span of 12 bases. DNA of the CDR3: TGTGCCAGCAGCTTCATAGCGGACTCCTACGAGCAGTACTTC. This encodes CASSFIADSYEQYF.

This clonotype has a count of ten or more. This chain joins TRBV7-2 and TRBJ1-4; 10 nucleotides match TRBD1. Germline CDR1 is SGHTA and CDR2 is FQGNSA. The CDR3 extends over 14 amino acids. The trim removed 5 bases at V and 7 bases at J, leaving 4 bases unmatched. The CDR3 is CASSPGQGSEKLFF. In DNA form, the CDR3 reads TGTGCCAGCAGCCCGGGACAGGGGTCTGAAAAACTGTTTTTT.

This clonotype was counted ten times or more. This rearrangement joins TRBV28 to TRBJ1-4, with no clear D. This CDR3 spans 13 amino acids. Germline V gives CDR1 MDHEN, CDR2 SYDVKM. Trimming left V 10 bases short and J 10 bases short, with 19 bases between. CDR3 nucleotides: TGTGCCACTCTGGCCGGAGGGCTGGGAAAACTGTTTTTT. Encoded protein: CATLAGGLGKLFF.

This clonotype occurred many times. The chain recombines TRBV2 with TRBJ2-4, with 7 bases that match TRBD2. V shed 0 bases and J 0 bases; nucleotides not matched to a gene: 5. Germline V gives CDR1 SNHLY, CDR2 FYNNEI. The CDR3 covers 17 residues. In DNA, the CDR3 is TGTGCCAGCAGTGAAGCGGGGCGGGGGTTAGCCAAAAACATTCAGTACTTC. This encodes CASSEAGRGLAKNIQYF.

The chain uses TRBV12-3 or TRBV12-4 and TRBJ2-4; 8 positions match TRBD1. CDR3 length equals 18 residues. V dropped 2 bases and J dropped 3; count of bases not matched to a gene: 12. Here the CDR3 reads CASSLTFWSGQGKNIQYF. CDR3 in DNA: TGTGCCAGCAGTTTAACTTTTTGGAGCGGACAGGGCAAAAACATTCAGTACTTC.

V and J are TRBV7-8 and TRBJ2-3; 8 bases align to TRBD2. Per the germline V gene, CDR1 is SGHVS and CDR2 is FQNEAQ. Losses at the gene ends were 5 bases for V and 5 bases for J; bases not matched to a gene: 9. This CDR3 region has 15 residues. DNA of the CDR3: TGTGCCAGCAGCCCCGGGGGGGGGCTCCAAGATACGCAGTATTTT. This codes for CASSPGGGLQDTQYF.

The chain recombines TRBV5-1 with TRBJ1-1; no definite D call. Deletions cut 4 bases from V and 3 bases from J, with 16 bases between. CDR3 length: 15 amino acids. CDR1 and CDR2 from the germline V gene are SGHRS and YFSETQ. The CDR3 here is CASSPGFHEDTEAFF. The CDR3 bases are TGCGCCAGCAGCCCCGGGTTTCACGAGGACACTGAAGCTTTCTTT.

At least ten counts were recorded for this clonotype. The CDR3 sequence is CASSVTGAYEQYF. For the CDR3, the DNA is TGTGCCAGCAGTGTAACGGGGGCCTACGAGCAGTACTTC. The V gene is TRBV7-2, the J gene TRBJ2-7; possible D gene TRBD2, 6 bases. V was cut by 6 bases and J by 2 bases, with 11 bases left in between. The CDR3 extends over 13 amino acids. The germline V gene has CDR1 SGHTA and CDR2 FQGNSA.

For this clonotype: A much larger clone differs from this one at a single base, so this may be a read error. This rearrangement joins TRBV11-3 to TRBJ2-7; D gene unclear. The CDR3 extends over 17 amino acids. V was cut by 2 bases and J by 3 bases, with 20 bases left in between. From germline, CDR1 is SGHNT and CDR2 YENEEA. CDR3 sequence (DNA): TGTGCCAGCAGCTTACCCAACCGGGCCCCACTACGCTACGAGCAGTACTTC. Encoded protein: CASSLPNRAPLRYEQYF.

This clonotype has ten or more counts. Germline is not matched at one junction end, which may reflect a read error. The chain uses TRBV14 and TRBJ2-5; 10 bases fit TRBD2. CDR1 and CDR2 (germline): SGHDN, FVKESK. The CDR3 is made up of 15 amino acids. The CDR3 coding sequence is TGCGCCAGCAGCCAAACTAGCGGGGCACAAGAGACCCAGTACTTC. Its protein product is CASSQTSGAQETQYF.

This clonotype was observed many times. The chain employs TRBV12-3 or TRBV12-4 and TRBJ1-1, with D possibly being TRBD1 (6 bases). Trimming removed 5 bases at V and 1 base at J, with 8 bases between. The length of the CDR3 is 13 residues. CDR3 sequence: CASSPGQNTEAFF. Written as DNA, the CDR3 is TGTGCCAGCAGTCCGGGACAGAACACTGAAGCTTTCTTT.

This clonotype was observed a few times. The genes are TRBV15 and TRBJ1-3, with D maybe TRBD1 (6 bases). The length of the CDR3 is 17 residues. CDR1 is LNHNV and CDR2 is YYDKDF in the germline V gene (reference sequence). V shed 1 base and J shed 0 bases, with 13 bases lying between them. CDR3 region: CATSRVLDRRSGNTIYF. The CDR3 nucleotides are TGTGCCACCAGCAGAGTACTAGACAGGCGCTCTGGAAACACCATATATTTT. Variable domain in full (rest from reference TRBV15 and TRBJ1-3): DAMVIQNPRYQVTQFGKPVTLSCSQTLNHNVMYWYQQKSSQAPKLLFHYYDKDFNNEADTPDNFQSRRPNTSFCFLDIRSPGLGDTAMYLCATSRVLDRRSGNTIYFGEGSWLTVV.

In its sample, this clonotype was seen many times. The CDR3 loop reads CASSILAGPLNNEQFF. CDR3 coding DNA: TGCGCCAGCAGCATCCTAGCGGGGCCCCTAAACAATGAGCAGTTCTTC. The V gene is TRBV5-1, the J gene TRBJ2-1, with 9 bases identical to TRBD2. The CDR3 sequence is 16 residues long. The trim removed 4 bases at V and 5 bases at J, leaving 10 bases unmatched. From germline, CDR1 is SGHRS and CDR2 YFSETQ.

This clonotype was observed many times. The chain combines TRBV9 with TRBJ2-7, with a possible D match to TRBD2 (5 bases). V shed 0 bases and J shed 9 bases, with 19 bases lying between them. The CDR3 spans 15 residues. Germline CDR1 SGDLS, CDR2 YYNGEE. DNA for the CDR3: TGTGCCAGCAGCGTAGCGTCCGGGATTTGGGTCACGCAGTACTTC. Its translation: CASSVASGIWVTQYF.

The table lists this clonotype with many counts. V and J are TRBV6-1 and TRBJ1-1; D gene unclear. The CDR3 length is 13 residues. Trimming cost V 7 bases and J 1 base, with 10 bases left between them. The germline gives CDR1 MNHNS, CDR2 SASEGT. CDR3 amino acids: CASKGFGNTEAFF. The CDR3 nucleotides are TGTGCCAGCAAAGGGTTCGGGAACACTGAAGCTTTCTTT.

CDR3 protein: CAWSIRDEAFF. The CDR3 DNA follows: TGTGCCTGGAGTATTAGGGATGAAGCTTTCTTT. The chain has TRBV30 and TRBJ1-1; D remains unclear. The CDR3 spans 11 residues. Per the germline V gene, CDR1 is GTSNPN and CDR2 is SVGIG (reference sequence). The ends were cut back, 2 bases at V and 7 bases at J, with 8 bases in the middle.

The chain couples TRBV6-2 or TRBV6-3 to TRBJ1-5; D is unclear. The CDR3 length is 14 residues. Deletions cut 4 bases from V and 1 base from J, with 8 bases between. In germline, CDR1 is MNHEY, CDR2 SVGEGT. The CDR3 sequence is CASSSSASNQPQHF. CDR3 nucleotide sequence: TGTGCCAGCAGTTCATCGGCAAGCAATCAGCCCCAGCATTTT.

This clonotype has just a few counts. The V call is TRBV7-3, the J call TRBJ2-7; a weak D match, TRBD2 (5 bases). The CDR3 is made up of 10 amino acids. The germline gives CDR1 SGHTA, CDR2 FQGTGA. V shed 5 bases and J shed 12 bases, with 11 bases lying between them. Here the CDR3 reads CASSPRVRYF. Here the CDR3 DNA reads TGTGCCAGCAGCCCGAGGGTGCGGTACTTC. The full variable domain, with the rest looked up from reference TRBV7-3 and TRBJ2-7, is GAGVSQTPSNKVTEKGKYVELRCDPISGHTALYWYRQSLGQGPEFLIYFQGTGAADDSGLPNDRFFAVRPEGSVSTLKIQRTERGDSAVYLCASSPRVRYFGPGTRLTVT.